This entry concerns a single T cell receptor (beta chain). Its antigen is unidentified. This entry comes from a study of T cell repertoires in aging, cancer and after chemotherapy. Study background: Over several months to years, re-sampled healthy donor repertoires clearly shared clones. Roughly 8.8 million TCR reads made up the full dataset. General observations from the study: Loss of evenness, beyond lost richness, contributed to age-related TCR diversity decline in cancer patients. Median generation probability rose over the chemotherapy interval in each cancer cohort, suggesting rebound thymic output.

Per the germline V gene, CDR1 is KGHSH and CDR2 is LQKENI. V lost 2 bases to trimming and J lost 6 bases; unmatched junction nucleotides: 4. CDR3 size: 13 residues. TCR beta rearrangements were amplified from peripheral blood genomic DNA. TRB rearrangements spanning V, D and J were amplified using mixed TRB-A/B primers. A single record per CDR3 protein comes from TCRdb applying MiXCR to the multiplex PCR reads. Among just under 6,500 distinct CDR3 sequences, around 36% were seen once, and the ten largest hold approximately 37%. Sample: blood. The rearrangement uses TRBV18 and TRBJ2-7; 7 nucleotides match TRBD1. This clonotype originated in a human donor in good health. The DNA for the CDR3 is TGTGCCAGCTCACCAACGGCAGGGGGCGAGCAGTACTTC. Its protein product is CASSPTAGGEQYF.